The rows below give T cell receptor beta chains drawn from one sample of a study of T cells in Graves' hyperthyroidism and ophthalmopathy. TCRdb redid the calling of the multiplex PCR reads with MiXCR, one entry per CDR3 protein. Of about 59,000 distinct CDR3 sequences listed, around 50% are singletons. The sample consisted of blood. All receptors come from a woman aged 60-75 years with Graves' ophthalmopathy. Both conserved end residues are part of each CDR3. A D gene is named only where the DNA matches it firmly. Clone size, where shown, is once, few, many, or a class for clones that have expanded.

J gene,clone size,D gene,CDR3 length,V gene,CDR3 DNA,CDR3 protein
TRBJ1-6,many,.,14,TRBV20-1,TGCAGTGCTAGAGCTCAGGGTAGTAATTCACCCCTCCACTTT,CSARAQGSNSPLHF
TRBJ2-1,medium-sized,.,14,TRBV20-1,TGCAGTGCTAGTGAGGATAGCTCCTACAATGAGCAGTTCTTC,CSASEDSSYNEQFF
TRBJ2-2,many,.,16,TRBV5-1,TGCGCCAGCAGCTATGGAAGGGGTTCCATAGCCGGGGAGCTGTTTTTT,CASSYGRGSIAGELFF
TRBJ1-5,.,.,13,TRBV20-1,TGCAGTGCTAGAGAAGAGGACTTTCAGCCCCAGCATTTT,CSAREEDFQPQHF
TRBJ1-6,.,.,15,TRBV10-3,TGTGCCATCAGTGAGGCACCGCCAGGGAGTTCACCCCTCCACTTT,CAISEAPPGSSPLHF
TRBJ2-7,.,.,13,TRBV7-8,TGTGCCAGCAGCTTAGAGATCCCCTACGAGCAGTACTTC,CASSLEIPYEQYF
TRBJ2-7,.,TRBD2,15,TRBV10-3,TGTGCCATCGGGAGCACCGGGACTAGCGGGGGCGAGCAGTACTTC,CAIGSTGTSGGEQYF
TRBJ2-7,.,TRBD2,13,TRBV20-1,TGCAGTGCCCTCCCGGGAGGTTGGGGCGAGCAGTACTTC,CSALPGGWGEQYF
TRBJ2-5,.,TRBD1,15,TRBV7-9,TGTGCCAGCAGGGAAGAGACAGGGCGGAGTGAGACCCAGTACTTC,CASREETGRSETQYF
TRBJ2-3,.,TRBD1,14,TRBV5-1,TGCGCCAGCAGCAGTGGACAGGGGGCAGTCACGCAGTATTTT,CASSSGQGAVTQYF
TRBJ2-2,.,TRBD2,16,TRBV20-1,TGCAATGCAAGGACTAGCGGGGGGTCGAGCACCGGGGAGCTGTTTTTT,CNARTSGGSSTGELFF
TRBJ2-3,.,TRBD1,17,TRBV20-1,TGCAGTGCTGAGGGGCGACCGACAGGGCGCGACACAGATACGCAGTATTTT,CSAEGRPTGRDTDTQYF
TRBJ2-2,.,TRBD2,14,TRBV7-4,TGTGCCAGCAGTTACCGGGGGGGGCGAGGGGAGCTGTTTTTT,CASSYRGGRGELFF
TRBJ2-7,many,.,14,TRBV11-1,TGTGCCAGCAGCTCTCCTACCTTTCCCTACGAGCAGTACTTC,CASSSPTFPYEQYF
TRBJ2-1,.,TRBD1,13,TRBV20-1,TGCAGTGCTACCGAAACAGGGGGCTATGAGCAGTTCTTC,CSATETGGYEQFF
TRBJ1-3,.,.,14,TRBV6-1,TGTGCCAGCAGTGAAGGGACTAGCGGGAGCCCTATATATTTT,CASSEGTSGSPIYF
TRBJ2-7,medium-sized,.,10,TRBV20-1,TGCAGTGCTATCGACTACGAGCAGTACTTC,CSAIDYEQYF
TRBJ2-2,many,.,13,TRBV9,TGTGCCAGCAGCGCTGAACGGGGCGGGGAGCTGTTTTTT,CASSAERGGELFF
TRBJ1-6,once,.,13,TRBV6-2/TRBV6-3,TGCGCCAGCAGTCAAGGGAGGGATTCACCCCCCCACTTT,CASSQGRDSPPHF
TRBJ2-4,many,TRBD1,20,TRBV6-9,TGTGCCGCCACGGACAGGGGCAGGTTGGGCAATAGACTAGCCAAAAACATTCAGTACTTC,CAATDRGRLGNRLAKNIQYF
TRBJ2-2,.,TRBD2,15,TRBV5-1,TGCGCCATCAGTGTAACGGGACTAGCGACCGGGGAGCTGTTTTTT,CAISVTGLATGELFF
TRBJ1-1,.,.,16,TRBV20-1,TGCAGTGTCCCCAGCCCGCTCCGGGGTAAGGGCACTGAAGCTTTCTTT,CSVPSPLRGKGTEAFF
TRBJ2-1,many,TRBD1,14,TRBV5-6,TGTGCCAGCAGCTTTACAGGGGGCAGGGATGAGCAGTTCTTC,CASSFTGGRDEQFF
TRBJ1-1,once,.,11,TRBV6-2/TRBV6-3,TGTGCCAGCCGGAGGTCCACTGAAGCTTTCTTT,CASRRSTEAFF
TRBJ2-5,.,.,15,TRBV6-4,TGTGCCAGCAGTGGCTCGACAGGAGTATTAGAGACCCAGTACTTC,CASSGSTGVLETQYF
TRBJ2-1,medium-sized,.,12,TRBV24-1,TGTGCCACCAGCCAGGGAGTAGATGAGCAGTTCTTC,CATSQGVDEQFF
TRBJ2-5,many,.,14,TRBV5-1,TGCGCCAGCAGCTCCATATACAGGGAAGAGACCCAGTACTTC,CASSSIYREETQYF
TRBJ2-6,many,TRBD2,17,TRBV27,TGTGCCAGCAGTTTTGGGCTAGCGGGAGCTGGGGCCAACGTCCTGACTTTC,CASSFGLAGAGANVLTF
TRBJ2-5,.,.,9,TRBV28,TGTGCAGAGGGGGAGACCCAGTACTTC,CAEGETQYF
TRBJ2-5,.,.,15,TRBV19,TGTGCCAGTAGGCGGGCGGACTATGCTCAAGAGACCCAGTACTTC,CASRRADYAQETQYF
TRBJ2-3,.,.,16,TRBV7-6,TGTGCAAGCGGCAGACCCGAGGGGGGGTGGACAGATACGCAGTATTTT,CASGRPEGGWTDTQYF
TRBJ2-7,many,TRBD1,15,TRBV27,TGTGCCACGAAACTGGGACAGGCGCCTTCCTACGAGCAGTACTTC,CATKLGQAPSYEQYF
TRBJ1-5,.,.,15,TRBV20-1,TGCAGTGCTAGAGGAACTAGCGGGGGGCGGGAGACCCAGCATTTT,CSARGTSGGRETQHF
TRBJ1-1,many,.,18,TRBV6-2/TRBV6-3,TGTGCCAGCAGTTATTCCGGGGATCTGGTTCGGGGCGGCACTGAAGCTTTCTTT,CASSYSGDLVRGGTEAFF
TRBJ2-7,medium-sized,.,12,TRBV7-6,TGTGCCAGCAGCTTAAAGGGAAATGAGCAGTACTTC,CASSLKGNEQYF
TRBJ1-1,many,.,16,TRBV4-2,TGTGCCAGCAGCCAAGATGAAGTCGGGGAGTCCCCTGAAGCTTTCTTT,CASSQDEVGESPEAFF
TRBJ2-2,many,.,14,TRBV9,TGTGCCAGCAGCGTGACCGACGGTACCGGGGAGCTGTTTTTT,CASSVTDGTGELFF
TRBJ2-1,few,.,15,TRBV9,TGTGCCAGCAGCCAAGCCATTAGGACAGCCAATGAGCAGTTCTTC,CASSQAIRTANEQFF
TRBJ2-1,many,.,14,TRBV7-2,TGTGCCAGCAGCTTAAATTTAGGTTCATTTGAGCAGTTCTTC,CASSLNLGSFEQFF
TRBJ2-5,.,TRBD1,18,TRBV7-7,TGTGCTAGCAGCTTAGGTCGTGGACAGGGGGCGCGGGGAGAGACCCAGTACTTC,CASSLGRGQGARGETQYF
TRBJ2-7,.,.,14,TRBV7-2,TGTGCCAGCAGCTTAGTCGCAAGGAGGTACGAGCAGTACTTC,CASSLVARRYEQYF
TRBJ2-3,.,.,15,TRBV4-2,TGTGCCAGCAGCCAAGACGGGGAACTGGGAGATACGCAGTATTTT,CASSQDGELGDTQYF
TRBJ2-7,medium-sized,TRBD2,15,TRBV20-1,TGCAGTGCAACTGGACTAGCGGGAGGGCCAGGTGAGCAGTACTTC,CSATGLAGGPGEQYF
TRBJ2-5,.,.,14,TRBV7-9,TGTGCCAGCAGCTCAATTGTCAGGCAAGAGACCCAGTACTTC,CASSSIVRQETQYF
TRBJ2-5,.,.,13,TRBV5-5,TGTGCCAGCAGTAGGGGAGGTCAAGAGACCCAGTACTTC,CASSRGGQETQYF